This record looks at one T cell receptor beta chain sequence and its context. Its antigen is not yet known. Looking up the germline V gene yields CDR1 MNHEY and CDR2 SVGAGI. The CDR3 measures 14 amino acids from cysteine to phenylalanine. Only the protein sequence is given. Libraries were prepared through 5' RACE. The input for every TCR library was approximately 3,500 ng of total RNA. For each sample, cDNA synthesis was carried out in eight separate reactions using SMARTScribe reverse transcriptase. During cDNA synthesis, template switching introduced unique molecular identifiers that contained a 6-nucleotide sample barcode. Two nested PCRs of roughly 16 and 10 cycles amplified the TCRalpha and TCRbeta cDNA, and bead purification followed each PCR. Before amplification, the cDNA was treated with uracil DNA-glycosylase and purified using the QIAquick PCR purification kit. The second PCR added Illumina TruSeq-compatible adapters along with sample-specific barcodes. Library quality and concentration were assessed using TapeStation and Qubit, and roughly 5 ng of each library was pooled. Sequencing of pooled libraries was carried out on an Illumina HiSeq2500 single-index Rapid Run using 2 x 100 bp reads and custom sequencing primers. The study's own analysis went as follows. PCR and sequencing errors were corrected by UMI-based consensus assembly using MiGEC version 1.2.6. V(D)J alignment, clonotype assembly and CDR3 extraction were performed with MiXCR version 2.1.1. Gene usage, clonotype sharing and MAIT/NKT TCR abundance were normalised by analysing the top 1000, 10 000 and 20 000 clonotypes per sample. Diversity was computed as the inverse Simpson index with the vegan R package after downsampling to 27 000 UMIs. Paired Mann-Whitney U tests on discordant twin pairs were used, with Benjamini-Hochberg multiple-testing correction. Following reprocessing of the reads by TCRdb, the data hold one row per CDR3 protein sequence and no DNA is available. These V and J calls rely on TCRdb rather than the paper's analysis. The sample table includes approximately 340,000 distinct CDR3 sequences. Jointly, the top ten make up 2% to 2.5% of the sample.

From each donor, a roughly 2.7 ml peripheral blood sample was collected into PAXgene tubes and stored at -80 degrees C. Without any T cell sorting, total RNA was extracted from whole blood using the PAXgene blood miRNA kit on an automated QIAcube. Peripheral blood from monozygotic twin pairs concordant or discordant for inflammatory bowel disease was subjected to deep TCRalpha and TCRbeta repertoire profiling with unique molecular barcoding. For every twin pair, smoking habits were documented, and each individual was categorised as a current, former or never smoker. This specimen comes from a study of monozygotic twins with inflammatory bowel disease (dated by TCRdb to the late 2010s). Describing the broader study: The full study comprised around 28 monozygotic twin pairs: nine German pairs (four IBD-concordant, five IBD-discordant) and 19 IBD-discordant Danish pairs. Within discordant pairs, disease-associated traits were sought mainly by comparing IBD patients with their genetically identical healthy co-twins. Each individual had, on average, about 151 000 unique TCRalpha sequences and 181 000 unique TCRbeta sequences available for analysis.

The investigation overall reported the following: IBD patients had lower TCRbeta repertoire diversity, measured by the inverse Simpson index, than their healthy co-twins. IBD patients shared fewer clonotypes with other individuals than healthy twins did, most markedly in patients showing signs of disease activity. Differing immunosuppressive treatments among patients may have added background noise and inter-individual variability to the repertoires. Repertoire similarity did not differ between concordant and discordant twins, which could be due to limited statistical power. Different T cell subtypes could not be distinguished in the analysis. The results gave no support for a single strong signal or clonotype linked to IBD.

The V and J genes are TRBV6-5 and TRBJ1-1. This sequence was found in a human donor with ulcerative colitis or Crohn's disease, or a healthy co-twin of an affected twin (not recorded which). The sequenced sample consisted of blood. The CDR3 corresponds to CASSSKRMNTEAFF.